A selection of T cell receptor beta chains follows, all from one sample in a study of T-cell memory formation after mild COVID-19. Each CDR3 protein gets one entry after TCRdb re-called the 5' RACE reads with MiXCR. Here the sample spans 200,000 to 300,000 distinct CDR3 sequences, 15% being singletons. The source material was PBMCs or a T cell subset sorted from them (not recorded which). Receptor source: an adult woman who had mild COVID-19 (a few samples of this study predate the infection). Cell type and time point are not known. CDR3s include the opening cysteine and the closing phenylalanine or tryptophan. D genes are given only for firm matches. The size entry is marked missing in some rows and otherwise reads once, few, many or a size class.

TRBD2	TRBJ2-1	TRBV9	-	TGTGCCAGCAGCCAAAATAGCGGGAATGAGCAGTTCTTC	CASSQNSGNEQFF
-	TRBJ2-1	TRBV6-5	many	TGTGCCAGCAGCGTAGATAGCTCCTACAATGAGCAGTTCTTC	CASSVDSSYNEQFF
-	TRBJ1-1	TRBV7-2	-	TGTGCCAGCAGCTATGGGGGACCGAACACTGAAGCTTTCTTT	CASSYGGPNTEAFF
-	TRBJ2-7	TRBV5-1	few	TGCGCCAGCAGCTTGGGACAGACGTATGGCGAGCAGTACTTC	CASSLGQTYGEQYF
TRBD1	TRBJ2-5	TRBV6-5	-	TGTGCCAGCAGTTACTGGGGGACAGGGGAGACCCAGTACTTC	CASSYWGTGETQYF
-	TRBJ2-4	TRBV4-3	few	TGCGCCAGCAGCCAGGATTATTCCAAAAACATTCAGTACTTC	CASSQDYSKNIQYF
-	TRBJ1-2	TRBV6-5	-	TGTGCCAGCAGTTACGGGACGGAACCGTATGGCTACACCTTC	CASSYGTEPYGYTF
-	TRBJ1-5	TRBV7-2	many	TGTGCCAGCAGCTCCCGAATGTTGGGGGCCCAGCATTTT	CASSSRMLGAQHF
-	TRBJ2-3	TRBV20-1	-	TGCAGTGCTAGTGTTCAGGAGATGACGCAGTATTTT	CSASVQEMTQYF
-	TRBJ2-3	TRBV24-1	few	TGTGCCACCAGTGCCTTGACAGGGGTGAGAAAGCGGGGGTGGCAAACAGATACGCAGTATTTT	CATSALTGVRKRGWQTDTQYF
-	TRBJ2-7	TRBV18	few	TGTGCCAGCTCACCCGAGGGGGGGGCGCGGTACGAGCAGTACTTC	CASSPEGGARYEQYF
-	TRBJ2-7	TRBV6-5	few	TGTGCCAGCAGTTACACGGGACTCATAGGCACATCCTACGAGCAGTACTTC	CASSYTGLIGTSYEQYF
-	TRBJ1-5	TRBV6-2/TRBV6-3	few	TGTGCCAGCACTTCTAGGGAGGGACGGTCGGGCAATCAGCCCCAGCATTTT	CASTSREGRSGNQPQHF
-	TRBJ2-3	TRBV30	few	TGTGCCTGGAGTACGGCGGGGGATACGCAGTATTTT	CAWSTAGDTQYF
-	TRBJ1-5	TRBV4-2	-	TGTGCCAGCAGCCAAGCGCCCAGGGACCAGCCCCAGCATTTT	CASSQAPRDQPQHF
TRBD2	TRBJ2-6	TRBV5-4	-	TGTGCCAGCAGCCGCGAGGGAGGGGCGCTCTCTGGGGCCAACGTCCTGACTTTC	CASSREGGALSGANVLTF
TRBD2	TRBJ2-1	TRBV5-1	few	TGCGCCAGCAGCTTGGGCCCTGGGGGAGGGTCCTACAATGAGCAGTTCTTC	CASSLGPGGGSYNEQFF
TRBD1	TRBJ2-4	TRBV9	-	TGTGCCAGCAGCGTAGGAGGGGGCGGCGGCATTCAGTACTTC	CASSVGGGGGIQYF
-	TRBJ1-1	TRBV11-2	few	TGTGCCAGCAGCTTAGTCGGCACGTCAACTGAAGCTTTCTTT	CASSLVGTSTEAFF
-	TRBJ1-4	TRBV5-1	few	TGCGCCAGCAGCCCAGACGGGACAAGTACTGAAAAACTGTTTTTT	CASSPDGTSTEKLFF
-	TRBJ1-6	TRBV20-1	-	TGCAGTGCTTACGCAGTTTCATATAATTCACCCCTCCACTTT	CSAYAVSYNSPLHF
-	TRBJ2-1	TRBV30	-	TGTGCCTGGAGCTCAGAGTTCTACAATGAGCAGTTCTTC	CAWSSEFYNEQFF
TRBD2	TRBJ2-1	TRBV9	few	TGTGCCAGCAGCGTAGGGACTAGCGGGAGAGTCAATGAGCAGTTCTTC	CASSVGTSGRVNEQFF
-	TRBJ2-1	TRBV29-1	few	TGCAGCGTTGTATTCGGGACGCCAGGGTTTTCTGAGCAGTTCTTC	CSVVFGTPGFSEQFF
TRBD1	TRBJ1-5	TRBV7-2	few	TGTGCCAGCAGCCTAGGGACAGTTCAGCCCCAGCATTTT	CASSLGTVQPQHF
-	TRBJ2-1	TRBV2	-	TGTGCCAGCAGCCCAACAGTCCAGAGCTCCTACAATGAGCAGTTCTTC	CASSPTVQSSYNEQFF
-	TRBJ2-5	TRBV7-6	many	TGTGCCAGCAGCTCTTCAGGGGCGCAGGGGACCCAGTACTTC	CASSSSGAQGTQYF
TRBD1	TRBJ1-6	TRBV9	-	TGTGCCAGCAGCACAGGGGACTCCTATAATTCACCCCTCCACTTT	CASSTGDSYNSPLHF
TRBD1	TRBJ2-3	TRBV20-1	few	TGCAGTGCTAGAACCCTCCGCAGGGGGCAAACAGATACGCAGTATTTT	CSARTLRRGQTDTQYF
-	TRBJ1-6	TRBV5-1	-	TGCGCCAGCAGCCCGTCGGGGGGCGGGAATTCACCCCTCCACTTT	CASSPSGGGNSPLHF
-	TRBJ1-1	TRBV11-3	-	TGTGCCAGCAGCCAAGGAGGAGGGTGGGGTGAAGCTTTCTTT	CASSQGGGWGEAFF